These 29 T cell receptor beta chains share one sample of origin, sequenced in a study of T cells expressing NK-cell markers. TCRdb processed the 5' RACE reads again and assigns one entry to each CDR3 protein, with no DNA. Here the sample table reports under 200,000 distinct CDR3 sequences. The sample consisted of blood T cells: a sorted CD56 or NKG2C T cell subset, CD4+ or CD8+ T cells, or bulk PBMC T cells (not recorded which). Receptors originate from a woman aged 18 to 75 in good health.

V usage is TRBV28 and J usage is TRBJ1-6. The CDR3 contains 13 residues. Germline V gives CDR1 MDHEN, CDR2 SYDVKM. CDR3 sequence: CASRGVNNSPLHF.

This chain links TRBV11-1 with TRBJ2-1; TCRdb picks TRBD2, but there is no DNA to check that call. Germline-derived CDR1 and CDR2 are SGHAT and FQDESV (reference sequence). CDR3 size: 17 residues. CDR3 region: CASSLALASTPHNEQFF.

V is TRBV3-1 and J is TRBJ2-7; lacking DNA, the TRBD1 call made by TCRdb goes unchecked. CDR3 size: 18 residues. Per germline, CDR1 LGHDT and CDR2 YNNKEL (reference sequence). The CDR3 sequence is CASSLRGGQLRISYEQYF.

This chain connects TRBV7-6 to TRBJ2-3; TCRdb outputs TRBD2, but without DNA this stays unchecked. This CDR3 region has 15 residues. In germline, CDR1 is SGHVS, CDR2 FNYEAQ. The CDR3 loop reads CASSATGTSMSTQYF.

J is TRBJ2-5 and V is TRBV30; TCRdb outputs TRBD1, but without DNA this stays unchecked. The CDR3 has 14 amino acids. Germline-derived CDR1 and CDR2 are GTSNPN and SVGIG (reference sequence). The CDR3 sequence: CAWSVGGPEETQYF.

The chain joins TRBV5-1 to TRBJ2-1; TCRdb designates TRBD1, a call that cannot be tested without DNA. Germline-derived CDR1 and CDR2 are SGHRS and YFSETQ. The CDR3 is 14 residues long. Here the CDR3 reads CASSLGQDYNEQFF. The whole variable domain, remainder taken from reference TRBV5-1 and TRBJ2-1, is KAGVTQTPRYLIKTRGQQVTLSCSPISGHRSVSWYQQTPGQGLQFLFEYFSETQRNKGNFPGRFSGRQFSNSRSEMNVSTLELGDSALYLCASSLGQDYNEQFFGPGTRLTVL.

The CDR3 protein is CASSLSGADQPQHF. The V and J genes are TRBV12-3 or TRBV12-4 and TRBJ1-5; no DNA is available, so the TRBD1 call from TCRdb remains unchecked. CDR3 size: 14 residues.

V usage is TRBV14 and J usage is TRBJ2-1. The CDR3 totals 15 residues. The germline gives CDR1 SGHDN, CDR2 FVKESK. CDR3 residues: CASSQGPGNYNEQFF. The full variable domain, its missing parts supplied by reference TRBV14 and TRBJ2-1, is EAGVTQFPSHSVIEKGQTVTLRCDPISGHDNLYWYRRVMGKEIKFLLHFVKESKQDESGMPNNRFLAERTGGTYSTLKVQPAELEDSGVYFCASSQGPGNYNEQFFGPGTRLTVL.

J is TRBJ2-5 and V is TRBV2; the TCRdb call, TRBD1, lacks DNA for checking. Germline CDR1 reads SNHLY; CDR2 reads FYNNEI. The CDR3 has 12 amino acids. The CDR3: CASRQGGETQYF.

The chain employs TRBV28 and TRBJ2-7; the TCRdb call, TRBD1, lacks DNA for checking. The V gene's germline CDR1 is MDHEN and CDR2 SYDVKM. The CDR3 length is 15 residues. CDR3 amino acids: CASSFNRENSYEQYF.

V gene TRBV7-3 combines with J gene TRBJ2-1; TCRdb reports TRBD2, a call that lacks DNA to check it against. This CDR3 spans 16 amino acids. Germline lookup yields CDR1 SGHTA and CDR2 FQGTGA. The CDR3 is CASSSVLAGGHVEQFF.

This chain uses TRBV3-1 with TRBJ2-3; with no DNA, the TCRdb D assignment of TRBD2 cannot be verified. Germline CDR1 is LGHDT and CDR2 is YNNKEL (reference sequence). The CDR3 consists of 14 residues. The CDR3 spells CASRTSGATDTQYF.

CDR3: CARGFAGELFF. The chain uses TRBV2 and TRBJ2-2. In germline, CDR1 is SNHLY, CDR2 FYNNEI. CDR3 size: 11 residues.

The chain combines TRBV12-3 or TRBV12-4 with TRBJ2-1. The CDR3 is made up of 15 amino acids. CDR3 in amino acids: CASSPMTLSYNEQFF.

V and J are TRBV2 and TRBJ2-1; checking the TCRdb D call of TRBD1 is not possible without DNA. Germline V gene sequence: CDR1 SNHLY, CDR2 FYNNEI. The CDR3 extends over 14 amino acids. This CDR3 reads CASRASTAYNEQFF.

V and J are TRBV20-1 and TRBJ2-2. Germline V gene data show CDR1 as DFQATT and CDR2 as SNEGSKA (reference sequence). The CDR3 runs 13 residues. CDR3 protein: CSARDWVAGELFF.

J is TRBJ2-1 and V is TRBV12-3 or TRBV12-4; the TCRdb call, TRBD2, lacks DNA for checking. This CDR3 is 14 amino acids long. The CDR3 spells CASEGLADYNEQFF.

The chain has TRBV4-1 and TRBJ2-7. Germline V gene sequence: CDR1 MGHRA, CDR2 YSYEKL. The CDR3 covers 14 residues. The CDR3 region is CASSQSAVNYEQYF.

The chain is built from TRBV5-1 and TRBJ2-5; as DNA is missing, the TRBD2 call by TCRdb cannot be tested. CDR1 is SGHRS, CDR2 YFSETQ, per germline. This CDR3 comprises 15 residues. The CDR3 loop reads CASSSPGLALETQYF.

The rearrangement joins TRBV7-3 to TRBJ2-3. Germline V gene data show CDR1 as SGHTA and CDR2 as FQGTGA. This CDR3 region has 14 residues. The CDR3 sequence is CASSPTQDGDTQYF.

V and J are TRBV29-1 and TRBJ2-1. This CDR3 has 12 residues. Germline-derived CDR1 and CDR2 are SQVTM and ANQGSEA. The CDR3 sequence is CSVERQTNEQFF.

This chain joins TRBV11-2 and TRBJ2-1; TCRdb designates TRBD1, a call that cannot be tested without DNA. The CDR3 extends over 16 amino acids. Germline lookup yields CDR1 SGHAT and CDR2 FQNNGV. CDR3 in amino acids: CASSLWGTMYDNEQFF.

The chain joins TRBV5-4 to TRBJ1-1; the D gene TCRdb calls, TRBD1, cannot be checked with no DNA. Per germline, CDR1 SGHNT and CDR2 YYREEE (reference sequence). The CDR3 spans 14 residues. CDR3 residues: CASNGQGENTEAFF.

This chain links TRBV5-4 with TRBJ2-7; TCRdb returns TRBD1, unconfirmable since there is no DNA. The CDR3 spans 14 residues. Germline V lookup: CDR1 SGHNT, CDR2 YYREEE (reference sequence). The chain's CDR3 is CASSVRQGRQEQYF.

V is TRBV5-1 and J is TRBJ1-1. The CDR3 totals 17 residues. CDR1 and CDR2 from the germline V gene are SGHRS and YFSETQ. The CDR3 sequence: CASSLAKGSGMNTEAFF.

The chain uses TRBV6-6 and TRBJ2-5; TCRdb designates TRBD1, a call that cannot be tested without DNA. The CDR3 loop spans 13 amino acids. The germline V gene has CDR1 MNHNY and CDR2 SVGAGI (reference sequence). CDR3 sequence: CASRRGQQETQYF.

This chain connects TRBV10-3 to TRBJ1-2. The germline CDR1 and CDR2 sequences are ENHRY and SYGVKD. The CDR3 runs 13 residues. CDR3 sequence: CAIQGAANYGYTF.

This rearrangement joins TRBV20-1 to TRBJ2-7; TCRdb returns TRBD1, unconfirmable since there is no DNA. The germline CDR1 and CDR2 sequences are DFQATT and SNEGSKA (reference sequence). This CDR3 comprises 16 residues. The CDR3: CSARDRWKTGVYEQYF.

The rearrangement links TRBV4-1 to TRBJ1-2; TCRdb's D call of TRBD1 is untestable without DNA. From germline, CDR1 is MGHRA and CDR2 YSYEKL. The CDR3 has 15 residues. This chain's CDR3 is CASSRGQGLNYGYTF.